The clone carrying this TCR beta chain was recorded at least ten times. Its antigen is undetermined. V lost 5 bases, J lost 0 bases, and 18 bases lay in between. The CDR3 is 17 residues long. Germline V lookup: CDR1 SEHNR, CDR2 FQNEAQ (reference sequence). The data originate from a study of neurological immune-mediated disorders. Study conclusions and caveats: While HTLV-1-associated myelopathy showed the greatest TCR clonal expansion, multiple sclerosis showed the least, falling below healthy controls.

PBMCs numbering 2 million and stored at -80 C yielded the unsorted libraries. With 10-nucleotide random UMIs, 5'RACE was used to make the cDNA. A single record per CDR3 protein comes from TCRdb applying MiXCR to the 5' RACE reads. The sample has 70,000 to 95,000 distinct CDR3 sequences, roughly 13% seen once. The sequenced sample was PBMCs. The chain uses TRBV7-9 and TRBJ2-3; D is undetermined. This TCR was recovered from a woman in her forties or fifties in good health. In nucleotides, the CDR3 is TGTGCCAGCAGCAGTCCCCTTGAGGCACCTAGCACAGATACGCAGTATTTT. Its protein is CASSSPLEAPSTDTQYF.